The text below deals with one T cell receptor beta chain. Its antigen is unknown. Sequencing was performed with immunoSEQ multiplex PCR; in TCRdb, only in-frame clones are kept and a portion is missing. The sample consists of roughly 20,000 clones, roughly nine tenths of them appearing once. These data originate in a study of T cells after posttransplantation cyclophosphamide. Control samples came 1 year after myeloablative marrow transplants with methotrexate plus calcineurin inhibitor. Germline CDR1 KGHSH, CDR2 LQKENI. The V end lost 5 bases, the J end lost 1 base, and 12 bases lay between the germline ends. The CDR3 consists of 15 residues. The study, taken as a whole, reports: TRB clonality was highly associated with recipient CMV seropositivity and reactivation.

V usage is TRBV18 and J usage is TRBJ2-1; possible D gene TRBD1, 6 bases. The TCR was taken from a female patient in her 50s who received an allogeneic stem cell transplant from an unrelated donor, was CMV-positive, and had chronic GVHD only. The graft donor may account for some of the T cells. The sample in question was PBMCs, obtained after an allogeneic stem cell transplant with a calcineurin inhibitor and methotrexate. The chain's CDR3 is CASSIQGGSYNEQFF. CDR3 coding DNA: TGTGCCAGCTCAATACAGGGTGGGTCCTACAATGAGCAGTTCTTC.